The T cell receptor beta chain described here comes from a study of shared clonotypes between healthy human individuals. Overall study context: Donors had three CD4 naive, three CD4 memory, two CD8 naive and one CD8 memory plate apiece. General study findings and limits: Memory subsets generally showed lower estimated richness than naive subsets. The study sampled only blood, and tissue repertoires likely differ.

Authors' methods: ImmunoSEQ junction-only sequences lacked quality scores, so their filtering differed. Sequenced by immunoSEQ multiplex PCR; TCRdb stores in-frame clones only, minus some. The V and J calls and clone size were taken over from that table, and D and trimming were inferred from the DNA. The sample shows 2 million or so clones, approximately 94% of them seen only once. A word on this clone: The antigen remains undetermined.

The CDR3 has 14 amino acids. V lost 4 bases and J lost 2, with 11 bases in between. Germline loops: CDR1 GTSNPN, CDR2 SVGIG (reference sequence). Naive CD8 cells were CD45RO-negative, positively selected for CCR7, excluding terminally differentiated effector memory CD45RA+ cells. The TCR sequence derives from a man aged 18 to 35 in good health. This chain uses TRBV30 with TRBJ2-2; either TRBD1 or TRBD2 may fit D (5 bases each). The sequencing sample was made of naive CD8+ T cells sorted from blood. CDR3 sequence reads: CAWTGTTNTGELFF. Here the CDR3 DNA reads TGTGCCTGGACCGGGACCACAAACACCGGGGAGCTGTTTTTT. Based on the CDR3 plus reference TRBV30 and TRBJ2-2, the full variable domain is SQTIHQWPATLVQPVGSPLSLECTVEGTSNPNLYWYRQAAGRGLQLLFYSVGIGQISSEVPQNLSASRPQDRQFILSSKKLLLSDSGFYLCAWTGTTNTGELFFGEGSRLTVL.